Shown below are 22 T cell receptor beta chains from a single sample sequenced in a study of T cells in Graves' hyperthyroidism and ophthalmopathy. TCR beta CDR3 sequences were amplified from RNA transcripts. The HTBI primer set served for first-round RT-PCR of the TCR CDR3. TCRdb analysed the multiplex PCR reads with MiXCR anew, one entry per CDR3 protein. The table includes under 400,000 distinct CDR3 sequences, approximately 14% detected once. The sequencing input was blood. These receptor sequences come from a woman between 18 and 29 years old with Graves' hyperthyroidism that later progressed to Graves' ophthalmopathy.

The chain joins TRBV20-1 to TRBJ1-1, with D tentatively TRBD1 (6 bases). V lost 2 bases and J 12 bases, leaving 16 bases between the germline ends. Germline V lookup: CDR1 DFQATT, CDR2 SNEGSKA (reference sequence). This CDR3 region has 12 residues. The CDR3: CSARSTGTPTFF. CDR3 DNA sequence: TGCAGTGCTAGATCAACAGGGACGCCGACTTTCTTT.

This clonotype has just a few counts. This chain links TRBV29-1 with TRBJ2-7; 10 nucleotides match TRBD1. CDR1 and CDR2 from the germline V gene are SQVTM and ANQGSEA. This CDR3 region has 14 residues. V shed 4 bases, J shed 6 bases, and the junction held 9 bases outside the gene matches. The CDR3 DNA follows: TGCAGCGTTGTTGGGGACAGGGGAGTAAGCGAGCAGTACTTC. Translating gives CSVVGDRGVSEQYF.

Many counts were recorded for this clonotype. The chain employs TRBV7-2 and TRBJ2-1; TRBD2 matches 9 bases. CDR3 length: 17 residues. V gave up 0 bases and J gave up 6 bases; unmatched junction bases: 9. CDR1 is SGHTA, CDR2 FQGNSA, per germline. The CDR3 sequence is CASSLAGRAGGFNEQFF. CDR3 DNA sequence: TGTGCCAGCAGCTTAGCTGGTCGAGCGGGAGGATTCAATGAGCAGTTCTTC.

This clonotype was recorded many times. J is TRBJ2-1 and V is TRBV2; no reliable D call. Trimming took off 0 bases at V and 2 bases at J, with 17 bases between the two ends. The CDR3 runs to 18 residues. Germline CDR1 and CDR2: SNHLY and FYNNEI. DNA of the CDR3: TGTGCCAGCAGTGAAGCAACCCTCGCTAGGCTACCCTACAATGAGCAGTTCTTC. Translation: CASSEATLARLPYNEQFF.

V is TRBV6-6 and J is TRBJ2-5; 7 bases are shared with TRBD1. The J call could be wrong; TRBJ2-1 is a better fit for the DNA end. Germline V gene sequence: CDR1 MNHNY, CDR2 SVGAGI (reference sequence). CDR3 length: 14 amino acids. The CDR3 sequence: CASSYSTGKETQFF. As DNA, the CDR3 is TGTGCCAGCAGTTACTCGACAGGGAAAGAGACCCAGTTCTTC.

At least ten counts were recorded for this clonotype. V usage is TRBV27 and J usage is TRBJ1-1, with D possibly matching TRBD1 (6 bases). From germline, CDR1 is MNHEY and CDR2 SMNVEV (reference sequence). CDR3 size: 15 residues. Trimming left V 4 bases short and J 1 base short, with 13 bases between. The CDR3 sequence: CASSSGGPSNTEAFF. DNA of the CDR3: TGTGCCAGCAGTTCGGGGGGGCCCTCGAACACTGAAGCTTTCTTT.

There are a few counts of this clonotype. V and J are TRBV30 and TRBJ1-5; 8 bases align to TRBD1. The germline gives CDR1 GTSNPN, CDR2 SVGIG (reference sequence). The CDR3 is made up of 13 amino acids. Unmatched junction bases numbered 6, after V lost 5 bases and J lost 6 bases. CDR3 sequence: CAWDQQGAQPQHF. CDR3 bases: TGTGCCTGGGATCAGCAGGGGGCTCAGCCCCAGCATTTT.

This clonotype appeared many times. J is TRBJ2-1 and V is TRBV20-1; 9 bases are shared with TRBD2. The CDR3 loop spans 14 amino acids. V trimming: 6 bases; J trimming: 3 bases; junction bases outside the gene matches: 6. In germline, CDR1 is DFQATT, CDR2 SNEGSKA (reference sequence). This CDR3 is CSAGGTSSYNEQFF. In DNA, the CDR3 is TGCAGTGCGGGCGGGACTAGCAGCTACAATGAGCAGTTCTTC.

This clonotype was seen at least ten times. This chain joins TRBV12-3 or TRBV12-4 and TRBJ2-7; D might be TRBD1 or TRBD2, each matching 7 bases. The V end was cut by 3 bases, the J end by 4 bases, with 13 bases between. The CDR3 sequence is 14 residues long. CDR3 in amino acids: CASSLGGGKYEQYF. The CDR3 region has the DNA TGTGCCAGCAGTTTGGGAGGGGGCAAATACGAGCAGTACTTC.

This clonotype was seen ten or more times. The rearrangement uses TRBV28 and TRBJ1-1; D might be TRBD1 (5 bases). CDR1 and CDR2 from the germline V gene are MDHEN and SYDVKM. This CDR3 has 19 residues. Between the trimmed V and J ends, which lost 1 base and 4 bases, there was a span of 25 bases. The DNA for the CDR3 is TGTGCCAGCAGTTTATACAGGTTCCGGGGGGGAAGAGACGGCACTGAAGCTTTCTTT. Protein: CASSLYRFRGGRDGTEAFF.

This clonotype was seen once. This sequence may be a read error, since a much larger clone differs from it by one base. V is TRBV7-2 and J is TRBJ2-5; maybe TRBD2 (6 bases). This CDR3 spans 14 amino acids. Deletions cut 1 base from V and 7 bases from J, with 13 bases between. Germline CDR1 SGHTA, CDR2 FQGNSA. This CDR3 is CASSLGGTLVTQYF. The CDR3 DNA reads TGTGCCAGCAGCTTAGGAGGGACTTTGGTGACCCAGTACTTC. Full variable domain (missing parts from reference TRBV7-2 and TRBJ2-5): GAGVSQSPSNKVTEKGKDVELRCDPISGHTALYWYRQSLGQGLEFLIYFQGNSAPDKSGLPSDRFSAERTGGSVSTLTIQRTQQEDSAVYLCASSLGGTLVTQYFGPGTRLLVL.

This clonotype appeared a few times. V gene TRBV28 combines with J gene TRBJ2-6; tentative D call: TRBD1 (5 bases). Trimming left V 7 bases short and J 1 base short, with 14 bases between. Germline CDR1 reads MDHEN; CDR2 reads SYDVKM. The CDR3 covers 16 residues. Written as DNA, the CDR3 is TGTGCCAGCACCGGTAACAGGTGGTCTGGGGCCAACGTCCTGACTTTC. The encoded protein is CASTGNRWSGANVLTF.

This chain links TRBV6-2 or TRBV6-3 with TRBJ1-2, with 7 bases identical to TRBD1. V shed 6 bases, J shed 0 bases, and the junction held 10 bases outside the gene matches. The CDR3 is 16 residues long. Germline V gene sequence: CDR1 MNHEY, CDR2 SVGEGT. The CDR3 DNA reads as TGTGCCAGCAGCCCACCCAGGGACAGTACTAACTATGGCTACACCTTC. Its translation: CASSPPRDSTNYGYTF.

The chain carries TRBV7-3 and TRBJ1-6; D is uncertain. CDR1 SGHTA and CDR2 FQGTGA come from the germline V gene. V was clipped by 5 bases and J by 8 bases, with 10 bases between them. CDR3 length equals 13 residues. The CDR3 bases are TGTGCCAGCAGCGTTGACCCTGATTCACCCCTCCACTTT. As protein: CASSVDPDSPLHF.

There are many counts of this clonotype. This sequence joins TRBV5-1 and TRBJ2-7; weak D call: TRBD2 (6 bases). Germline V lookup: CDR1 SGHRS, CDR2 YFSETQ. This CDR3 has 14 residues. The V end lost 1 base, the J end lost 0 bases, and 8 bases lay between the germline ends. DNA of the CDR3: TGCGCCAGCAGCTTGTCGGAGGGCTCCTACGAGCAGTACTTC. The encoded protein is CASSLSEGSYEQYF. Full variable domain (rest looked up from reference TRBV5-1 and TRBJ2-7): KAGVTQTPRYLIKTRGQQVTLSCSPISGHRSVSWYQQTPGQGLQFLFEYFSETQRNKGNFPGRFSGRQFSNSRSEMNVSTLELGDSALYLCASSLSEGSYEQYFGPGTRLTVT.

The sample holds many counts of this clonotype. The J gene is TRBJ2-3, the V gene TRBV20-1; 10 bases agree with TRBD2. There are 18 residues in the CDR3. Germline V gene sequence: CDR1 DFQATT, CDR2 SNEGSKA (reference sequence). V lost 3 bases, J lost 2 bases, and 14 bases stayed unmatched. The CDR3 spells CSARGPWLAGVITDTQYF. The CDR3 DNA is TGCAGTGCTAGGGGGCCGTGGCTAGCGGGAGTAATCACAGATACGCAGTATTTT.

This clonotype showed up many times. The chain employs TRBV28 and TRBJ2-7; 10 bases fit TRBD2. Per the germline V gene, CDR1 is MDHEN and CDR2 is SYDVKM. The CDR3 runs to 15 residues. V lost 6 bases and J lost 6; bases outside the gene matches: 11. For the CDR3, the DNA is TGTGCCAGCAGCCTAAATAGCGGGAGGCAACGCGAGCAGTACTTC. Amino acid sequence: CASSLNSGRQREQYF.

This clonotype came up many times. V is TRBV3-1 and J is TRBJ2-7; D gene unclear. V was pared by 1 base and J by 0 bases, with 10 bases between. CDR3 size: 15 residues. Looked up from germline, CDR1 is LGHDT and CDR2 is YNNKEL (reference sequence). This CDR3 is CASSQGLVSSYEQYF. CDR3 coding DNA: TGTGCCAGCAGCCAAGGGTTGGTAAGCTCCTACGAGCAGTACTTC.

The sample holds many counts of this clonotype. This chain uses TRBV27 with TRBJ2-1; D not resolved. The CDR3 extends over 14 amino acids. Trimming stripped 6 bases from V and 1 base from J, with 10 bases between. The V gene's germline CDR1 is MNHEY and CDR2 SMNVEV (reference sequence). The CDR3, as DNA: TGTGCCAGCAGGGGTCTGGGTTCCTACAATGAGCAGTTCTTC. Its translation: CASRGLGSYNEQFF.

Remarks on this clonotype: Germline and junction disagree at one end, which may indicate a read error. The V and J genes are TRBV28 and TRBJ1-1; no clear D gene. The V gene's germline CDR1 is MDHEN and CDR2 SYDVKM. This CDR3 region has 11 residues. The CDR3: CAGSLRGEAFF. CDR3 bases: TGTGCCGGCAGTTTACGGGGTGAAGCTTTCTTT.

This clonotype was detected a few times. The chain carries TRBV19 and TRBJ1-1; possible D gene TRBD1, 5 bases. V gave up 2 bases and J gave up 0 bases, with 13 bases separating them. Germline V lookup: CDR1 LNHDA, CDR2 SQIVND (reference sequence). The CDR3 sequence is 16 residues long. In DNA, the CDR3 is TGTGCCAGTAGTATACTACATAGACAGTTGAACACTGAAGCTTTCTTT. It encodes CASSILHRQLNTEAFF. Full variable domain (remainder filled in from reference TRBV19 and TRBJ1-1): DGGITQSPKYLFRKEGQNVTLSCEQNLNHDAMYWYRQDPGQGLRLIYYSQIVNDFQKGDIAEGYSVSREKKESFPLTVTSAQKNPTAFYLCASSILHRQLNTEAFFGQGTRLTVV.

This clonotype was detected ten times or more. The chain couples TRBV15 to TRBJ2-5; 7 nucleotides agree with TRBD2. CDR1 is LNHNV and CDR2 is YYDKDF in the germline V gene (reference sequence). The CDR3 length is 15 residues. V lost 1 base to trimming and J lost 5 bases; unmatched junction nucleotides: 7. CDR3 sequence reads: CATSRAGRAEETQYF. In nucleotides, the CDR3 is TGTGCCACCAGCAGAGCTGGGAGGGCCGAGGAGACCCAGTACTTC.